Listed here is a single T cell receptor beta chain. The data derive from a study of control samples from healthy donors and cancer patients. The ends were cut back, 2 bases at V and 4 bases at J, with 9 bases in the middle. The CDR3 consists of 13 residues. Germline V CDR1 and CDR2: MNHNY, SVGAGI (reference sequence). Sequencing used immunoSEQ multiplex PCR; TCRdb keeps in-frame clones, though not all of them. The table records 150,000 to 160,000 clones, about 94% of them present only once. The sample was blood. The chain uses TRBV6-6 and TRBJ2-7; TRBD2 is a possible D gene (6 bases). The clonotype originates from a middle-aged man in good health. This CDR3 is CASSYAAGYEQYF. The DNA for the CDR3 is TGTGCCAGCAGTTACGCGGCGGGGTACGAGCAGTACTTC.